The 23 T cell receptor beta chains given below trace back to one sample, sequenced in a study of T cells in Graves' hyperthyroidism and ophthalmopathy. TCR beta CDR3 sequences were amplified from RNA transcripts. HTBI primers were the set used in a first-round RT-PCR of the TCR CDR3. TCRdb itself ran the multiplex PCR reads through MiXCR, one entry per CDR3 protein. The table lists 600,000 to 750,000 distinct CDR3 sequences, approximately 15% of them singletons, with roughly a sixth in the top ten. The sequenced material came from blood. All receptors come from a man aged 50-59 years with Graves' hyperthyroidism.

This clonotype was observed a handful of times. This chain connects TRBV27 to TRBJ1-1; possibly TRBD1 for D (5 bases). V lost 4 bases to trimming and J lost 5 bases, with 17 bases between them. The germline V gene encodes CDR1 MNHEY and CDR2 SMNVEV (reference sequence). The length of the CDR3 is 15 residues. DNA of the CDR3: TGTGCCAGCAGTTCGGCTACGGGGGAGCGTACTGAAGCTTTCTTT. Amino acids: CASSSATGERTEAFF.

The V gene is TRBV6-2 or TRBV6-3, the J gene TRBJ2-3; either TRBD1 or TRBD2 may fit D (5 bases each). This CDR3 spans 15 amino acids. Deletions cut 8 bases from V and 0 bases from J, with 15 bases between. Germline V gene sequence: CDR1 MNHEY, CDR2 SVGEGT. The CDR3: CASRYGGTSTDTQYF. Written as DNA, the CDR3 is TGTGCCAGCCGCTATGGGGGAACTAGCACAGATACGCAGTATTTT.

This clonotype was seen at least ten times. The chain employs TRBV10-3 and TRBJ2-7; 11 bases are shared with TRBD2. Germline V gives CDR1 ENHRY, CDR2 SYGVKD. The CDR3 is made up of 17 amino acids. V shed 6 bases and J 2 bases; nucleotides not matched to a gene: 12. Here the CDR3 reads CAISLGLAGGYTYEQYF. Here the CDR3 DNA reads TGTGCCATCAGCCTCGGGCTAGCGGGAGGTTATACCTACGAGCAGTACTTC.

The gene calls are TRBV5-1 and TRBJ2-7; TRBD2 matches at 9 bases. V lost 4 bases and J lost 5; bases outside the gene matches: 10. The germline V gene has CDR1 SGHRS and CDR2 YFSETQ. The CDR3 loop spans 15 amino acids. The CDR3 DNA sequence: TGCGCCAGCAGCGGCGGGGGGGCGGGAGTCCACGAGCAGTACTTC. Translating it yields CASSGGGAGVHEQYF. The full variable domain, rest sourced from reference TRBV5-1 and TRBJ2-7, is KAGVTQTPRYLIKTRGQQVTLSCSPISGHRSVSWYQQTPGQGLQFLFEYFSETQRNKGNFPGRFSGRQFSNSRSEMNVSTLELGDSALYLCASSGGGAGVHEQYFGPGTRLTVT.

This clonotype was detected many times. V is TRBV12-3 or TRBV12-4 and J is TRBJ2-1; perhaps TRBD2 as D (5 bases). This CDR3 has 14 residues. V was cut by 5 bases and J by 15 bases, with 23 bases left in between. The CDR3 sequence is CASSLGLGPLNPFF. The DNA of the CDR3 is TGTGCCAGCAGTCTCGGACTTGGGCCCCTCAACCCGTTCTTC.

This chain links TRBV6-2 or TRBV6-3 with TRBJ2-4, with a tentative D call TRBD2 (6 bases). The germline V gene encodes CDR1 MNHEY and CDR2 SVGEGT. Trimming removed 2 bases from V and 6 bases from J, with 11 bases in between. The CDR3 is 14 residues long. The CDR3 sequence: CASSYPGERNIQYF. In nucleotides, the CDR3 is TGTGCCAGCAGTTACCCGGGGGAAAGAAACATTCAGTACTTC.

The chain recombines TRBV20-1 with TRBJ2-3; D possibly corresponds to TRBD2 (5 bases). This CDR3 is built from 13 residues. Trimming pared 4 bases from V and 7 bases from J, leaving 15 bases between. The germline V gene has CDR1 DFQATT and CDR2 SNEGSKA (reference sequence). The CDR3 region has the DNA TGCAGTGCTATCGTGGGAACGGGGTATACGCAGTATTTT. This encodes CSAIVGTGYTQYF.

This clonotype was recorded at least ten times. V and J are TRBV12-3 or TRBV12-4 and TRBJ1-5; TRBD1 matches 7 bases. The junction had 9 bases not matched to a gene; V was cut back by 6 bases and J by 7 bases. This CDR3 spans 14 amino acids. The CDR3 DNA is TGTGCCAGCAGCATAGACAGGGCTCGGCAGCCCCAGCATTTT. The encoded protein is CASSIDRARQPQHF.

This clonotype occurred a few times. The genes are TRBV19 and TRBJ2-7; 8 bases are shared with TRBD1. CDR3 length: 13 amino acids. CDR1 is LNHDA and CDR2 is SQIVND in the germline V gene (reference sequence). V trimming: 3 bases; J trimming: 6 bases; junction bases outside the gene matches: 4. The CDR3 bases are TGTGCCAGTAGTATTCAGGGGGCGCTCGAGCAGTACTTC. Protein product: CASSIQGALEQYF.

This clonotype was seen only a few times. This chain links TRBV19 with TRBJ1-5; D not resolved. Germline V gene data show CDR1 as LNHDA and CDR2 as SQIVND (reference sequence). Trimming removed 3 bases from V and 4 bases from J, with 7 bases in between. The CDR3 loop spans 13 amino acids. CDR3 in amino acids: CASSIKGNQPQHF. In nucleotides, the CDR3 is TGTGCCAGTAGTATTAAGGGAAATCAGCCCCAGCATTTT.

This rearrangement joins TRBV18 to TRBJ1-2; D remains unclear. The V end was cut by 3 bases, the J end by 8 bases, with 13 bases between. The length of the CDR3 is 13 residues. In germline, CDR1 is KGHSH, CDR2 LQKENI. Written as DNA, the CDR3 is TGTGCCAGCTCACCCTACGGTAGTCAAGGCTACACCTTC. Translating it yields CASSPYGSQGYTF.

This chain links TRBV12-3 or TRBV12-4 with TRBJ2-1; the D gene is possibly TRBD2 (6 bases). This CDR3 is built from 16 residues. V was cut by 2 bases and J by 8 bases, with 19 bases left in between. The CDR3 loop reads CASSLLALALTDEQFF. In DNA form, the CDR3 reads TGTGCCAGCAGTTTATTAGCACTAGCCTTAACCGATGAGCAGTTCTTC.

This clonotype was picked up many times. V usage is TRBV11-3 and J usage is TRBJ2-2, with 8 bases matching TRBD1. CDR3 size: 16 residues. With V trimmed by 2 bases and J by 0 bases, 2 bases remained unmatched. The germline V gene encodes CDR1 SGHNT and CDR2 YENEEA. The CDR3 sequence: CASSLRGQANTGELFF. The CDR3 DNA follows: TGTGCCAGCAGCTTAAGGGGACAGGCGAACACCGGGGAGCTGTTTTTT.

This clonotype was recorded once. V gene TRBV5-6 combines with J gene TRBJ1-2, with 9 bases matching TRBD1. V was clipped by 4 bases and J by 7 bases; unmatched bases: 11. The germline CDR1 and CDR2 sequences are SGHDT and YYEEEE. This CDR3 contains 15 residues. CDR3 amino acids: CASSPAGTGSSGYTF. CDR3 DNA: TGTGCCAGCAGCCCGGCCGGGACAGGGTCATCTGGCTACACCTTC. The entire variable domain, with the rest obtained from reference TRBV5-6 and TRBJ1-2, is as follows: DAGVTQSPTHLIKTRGQQVTLRCSPKSGHDTVSWYQQALGQGPQFIFQYYEEEERQRGNFPDRFSGHQFPNYSSELNVNALLLGDSALYLCASSPAGTGSSGYTFGSGTRLTVV.

The sample holds many counts of this clonotype. The chain couples TRBV11-2 to TRBJ2-1, with D maybe TRBD2 (6 bases). CDR3 length: 13 residues. Germline V gene data show CDR1 as SGHAT and CDR2 as FQNNGV. The V end was cut by 5 bases, the J end by 7 bases, with 12 bases between. CDR3 nucleotides: TGTGCCAGCAGCAGAACACGGGGGAATGAGCAGTTCTTC. Translation: CASSRTRGNEQFF.

This clonotype was counted only a few times. The V gene is TRBV19, the J gene TRBJ2-1; TRBD1 matches at 7 bases. Germline trimming cut 6 bases from V and 4 bases from J; bases unmatched to any gene: 9. Germline V gene data show CDR1 as LNHDA and CDR2 as SQIVND (reference sequence). The CDR3 contains 15 residues. The CDR3 protein is CASRTMTGSYNEQFF. CDR3 bases: TGTGCCAGTAGGACAATGACAGGGAGTTACAATGAGCAGTTCTTC.

This clonotype was counted ten times or more. The V gene is TRBV28, the J gene TRBJ1-2; D might be TRBD1 (5 bases). Germline V gene lookup returns CDR1 MDHEN and CDR2 SYDVKM. Trimming cost V 6 bases and J 3 bases, with 14 bases left between them. This CDR3 has 14 residues. CDR3 sequence reads: CASSRRDFYYGYTF. The DNA for the CDR3 is TGTGCCAGCAGCAGAAGGGACTTTTACTATGGCTACACCTTC.

This clonotype occurred a few times. The chain links TRBV6-1 to TRBJ2-1; 10 nucleotides agree with TRBD2. Germline CDR1 MNHNS, CDR2 SASEGT. The CDR3 spans 16 residues. Germline trimming cut 5 bases from V and 7 bases from J; bases unmatched to any gene: 11. The CDR3 DNA is TGTGCCAGCAGTTTTGGGAACCTAGCGGGAGAGAATGAGCAGTTCTTC. This gives the protein CASSFGNLAGENEQFF.

This clonotype was seen many times. The chain recombines TRBV5-1 with TRBJ2-1, with a possible D match to TRBD1 (5 bases). The CDR3 is 16 residues long. The germline CDR1 and CDR2 sequences are SGHRS and YFSETQ. Trimming shortened V by 0 bases and J by 6 bases, and 16 bases separated the two germline ends. This CDR3 reads CASSLVPQGQSNEQFF. CDR3 coding DNA: TGCGCCAGCAGCTTGGTTCCGCAGGGTCAATCCAATGAGCAGTTCTTC.

The chain has TRBV4-1 and TRBJ2-6; D not certain. The length of the CDR3 is 19 residues. CDR1 and CDR2 (germline): MGHRA, YSYEKL. The V and J ends lost 0 bases and 2 bases respectively, with 17 bases between them. This chain's CDR3 is CASSQEGARLGPGANVLTF. The CDR3 DNA follows: TGCGCCAGCAGCCAAGAAGGAGCAAGATTGGGCCCTGGGGCCAACGTCCTGACTTTC.

This clonotype was seen repeatedly, ten times or more. The chain recombines TRBV28 with TRBJ1-5; D is uncertain. The CDR3 runs 14 residues. Trimming took 4 bases from V and 4 from J, leaving 11 bases between them. Germline-derived CDR1 and CDR2 are MDHEN and SYDVKM. DNA of the CDR3: TGTGCCAGCAGTTCAAACACCCTTAATCAGCCCCAGCATTTT. Translation: CASSSNTLNQPQHF.

This clonotype showed up many times. The chain combines TRBV7-2 with TRBJ2-1; tentatively, D is TRBD1 (7 bases). V was shortened by 3 bases and J by 9 bases, with 15 bases between the two germline ends. Looked up from germline, CDR1 is SGHTA and CDR2 is FQGNSA. The CDR3 totals 14 residues. The CDR3 DNA follows: TGTGCCAGCAGCTTTAGGACCCAGGGGGGTGAGCAGTTCTTC. Amino acid sequence: CASSFRTQGGEQFF.

This clonotype was observed at least ten times. The chain recombines TRBV12-3 or TRBV12-4 with TRBJ2-5; D not resolved. The CDR3 contains 13 residues. Trimming took off 7 bases at V and 5 bases at J, with 14 bases between the two ends. The CDR3 here is CASTLTAAETQYF. The CDR3 DNA reads as TGTGCCAGCACCTTGACGGCGGCCGAGACCCAGTACTTC.